One TCR beta chain is described in this entry. This sample is part of a study of shared clonotypes between healthy human individuals. Generated by immunoSEQ multiplex PCR, the TCRdb table keeps only in-frame clones and is missing some. Of about 2,500,000 clones detected, around nine tenths appear once; the ten largest clones hold more than 0.12%. The CDR3 contains 16 residues. Germline-derived CDR1 and CDR2 are SGHRS and YFSETQ. Trimming at V came to 1 base and at J to 2 bases, leaving 5 bases not matched to a gene. Sequences were obtained from naive CD4+ T cells sorted from blood. Regarding subset: CD45RA+ positively selected. The J gene is TRBJ1-3, the V gene TRBV5-1, with TRBD1 matching 8 bases. The TCR was taken from a man aged 18 to 29 in good health. CDR3 bases: TGCGCCAGCAGCTTGCGTCAGGGGGCGGCTGGAAACACCATATATTTT. Protein sequence: CASSLRQGAAGNTIYF. The whole variable domain, filled in from reference TRBV5-1 and TRBJ1-3, reads KAGVTQTPRYLIKTRGQQVTLSCSPISGHRSVSWYQQTPGQGLQFLFEYFSETQRNKGNFPGRFSGRQFSNSRSEMNVSTLELGDSALYLCASSLRQGAAGNTIYFGEGSWLTVV.